This T cell receptor beta chain is drawn from a study of shared clonotypes between healthy human individuals. Study outcomes and limitations: Clonotype sharing among the donors was expected to vary with sequencing depth.

TCRdb keeps only in-frame clones here, not all; method: immunoSEQ multiplex PCR. The table includes a few million clones, more than 80% detected once. To note about this clone: Its specificity is unknown.

Trimming took off 4 bases at V and 5 bases at J, with 9 bases between the two ends. CDR3 size: 13 residues. Germline assignment: CDR1 SEHNR and CDR2 FQNEAQ (reference sequence). V usage is TRBV7-9 and J usage is TRBJ1-5; D unclear. The sequenced sample was naive CD4+ T cells from PBMCs. The subset: CD45RA+ positively selected. This clonotype was obtained from a man aged 18-30 years in good health. Some clones in this sample may be carry-over from other donors' samples. CDR3 sequence (DNA): TGTGCCAGCAGCTCCTTTCTCGATCAGCCCCAGCATTTT. The encoded protein is CASSSFLDQPQHF.